The clone carrying this T cell receptor (beta chain) was counted many times. Its antigen remains unknown. This specimen comes from a study of Graves' ophthalmopathy and Graves' hyperthyroidism. Study background: Investigators collected peripheral blood at initial diagnosis, before any treatment was given.

From fresh peripheral blood, 8 to 10 ml in volume, the PBMCs were obtained. Researchers took RNA transcripts and amplified TCR beta CDR3 regions from them. HTBI primers were employed in first-round RT-PCR, then a second-round multiplex PCR followed. TCRdb processed the multiplex PCR reads anew with MiXCR; each CDR3 protein has one entry. In the table there are about 160,000 distinct CDR3 sequences, 30% to 45% of which are singletons. The study, taken as a whole, reports: The blood repertoire also included most expanded thyroid clonotypes above 0.001 frequency.

J was trimmed by 3 bases and V by 7 bases; bases with no gene match: 12. This CDR3 comprises 16 residues. The germline CDR1 and CDR2 sequences are MDHEN and SYDVKM. This sequence originates from a woman aged 40 to 50 with Graves' ophthalmopathy. The V and J genes are TRBV28 and TRBJ1-2; TRBD1 matches at 9 bases. Sequenced: peripheral blood. Here the CDR3 reads CASIPGQGLADYGYTF. In DNA, the CDR3 is TGTGCCAGCATCCCGGGACAGGGTCTGGCTGACTATGGCTACACCTTC.